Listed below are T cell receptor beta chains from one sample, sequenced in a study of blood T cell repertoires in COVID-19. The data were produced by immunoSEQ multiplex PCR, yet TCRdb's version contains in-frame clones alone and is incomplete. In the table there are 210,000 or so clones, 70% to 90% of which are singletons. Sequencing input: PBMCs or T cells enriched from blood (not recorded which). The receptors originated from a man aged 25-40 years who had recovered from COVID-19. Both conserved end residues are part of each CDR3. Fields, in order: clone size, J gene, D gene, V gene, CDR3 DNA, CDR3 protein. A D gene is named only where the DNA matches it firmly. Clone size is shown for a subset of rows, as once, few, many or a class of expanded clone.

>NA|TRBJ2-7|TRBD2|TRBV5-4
TGTGCCAGCAGCCGAGGACTAGCGGGGCAAAGCGAGCAGTACTTC
CASSRGLAGQSEQYF
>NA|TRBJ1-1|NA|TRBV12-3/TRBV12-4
TGTGCCAGCAACAGGCCTAACACTGAAGCTTTCTTT
CASNRPNTEAFF
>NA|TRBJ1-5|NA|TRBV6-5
TGTGCCAGCAGTTCCCCGGCGGGGGTGCCCCAGCATTTT
CASSSPAGVPQHF
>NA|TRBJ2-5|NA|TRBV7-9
TGTGCCAGCAGTTCTCCTTCGGGACTGGTGGAGACCCAGTACTTC
CASSSPSGLVETQYF
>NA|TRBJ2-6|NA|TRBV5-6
TGTGCCAGCAGCCCCAGGGTTGCTGGGGCCAACGTCCTGACTTTC
CASSPRVAGANVLTF
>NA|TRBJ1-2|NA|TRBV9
TGTGCCAGCAGCGTAATGTCGGACGCTACGGGGTATGGCTACACCTTC
CASSVMSDATGYGYTF
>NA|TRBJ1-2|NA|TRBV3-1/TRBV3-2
TGTGCCAGCAGCGAGGGACACCCCTTATATGGCTACACCTTC
CASSEGHPLYGYTF
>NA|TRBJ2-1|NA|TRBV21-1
TGTGCCAGCAGCAAGGTCATTGGGGAGCCTGAGAGCTCCTACAATGAGCAGTTCTTC
CASSKVIGEPESSYNEQFF
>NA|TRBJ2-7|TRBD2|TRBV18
TGTGCCAGCTCGCCACTAGCGGGAGCCTCCTACGAGCAGTACTTC
CASSPLAGASYEQYF
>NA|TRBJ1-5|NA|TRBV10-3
TGTGCCATCAAGACAGCTAATCAGCCCCAGCATTTT
CAIKTANQPQHF
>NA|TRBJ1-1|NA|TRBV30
TGTGCCTGGAAGAAAGGCGGGCAGAGGAACACTGAAGCTTTCTTT
CAWKKGGQRNTEAFF
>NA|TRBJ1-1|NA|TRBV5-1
TGCGCCAGCAGCTTTAGCCGGCTCACGAACACTGAAGCTTTCTTT
CASSFSRLTNTEAFF
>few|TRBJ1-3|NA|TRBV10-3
TGTGCCATCAGTGACGGGGGGCCCAGTAACACCATATATTTT
CAISDGGPSNTIYF
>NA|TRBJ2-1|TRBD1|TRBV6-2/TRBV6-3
TGTGCCAGCAGCCTCGACAGGGGCGATGAGCAGTTCTTC
CASSLDRGDEQFF
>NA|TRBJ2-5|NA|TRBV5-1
TGCGCCAGCAGCTTCTTCCAAGAGACCCAGTACTTC
CASSFFQETQYF
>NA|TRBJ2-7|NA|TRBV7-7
TGTGCCAGCAGCCCACTTCCCCTCAGGGGCAACGAGCAGTACTTC
CASSPLPLRGNEQYF
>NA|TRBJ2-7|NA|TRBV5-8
TGTGCCAGCACCCAAGGGACACTACCGGCCTACGAGCAGTACTTC
CASTQGTLPAYEQYF
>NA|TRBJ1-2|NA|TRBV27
TGTGCCAGCAGCGAAACAGGGATTAGCTATGGCTACACCTTC
CASSETGISYGYTF
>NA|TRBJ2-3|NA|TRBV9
TGTGCCAGCAGCGGCCGGGACTCCTCACCCCTGGGTGATACGCAGTATTTT
CASSGRDSSPLGDTQYF
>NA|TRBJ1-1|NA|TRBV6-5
TGTGCCAGCAGACGGTCCGCAAAAGCTTTCTTT
CASRRSAKAFF
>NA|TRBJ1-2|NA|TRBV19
TGTGCCAGTAGTATTTATCAAGGGAGGGGGTATGGCTACACCTTC
CASSIYQGRGYGYTF
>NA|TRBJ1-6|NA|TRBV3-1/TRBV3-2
TGTGCCAGCAGCCAAGGACAGGACTATAATTCACCCCTCCACTTT
CASSQGQDYNSPLHF
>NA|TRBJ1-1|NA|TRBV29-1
TGCAGCGTTGAGGTGCTCCAGGGGAGGAACACTGAAGCTTTCTTT
CSVEVLQGRNTEAFF
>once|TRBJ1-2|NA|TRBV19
TGTGCCAGTAGTACCCGGAACCCCAGGGGAGACTATGGCTACACCTTC
CASSTRNPRGDYGYTF
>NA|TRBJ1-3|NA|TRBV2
TGTGCCAGCACTGCATTAGAAACAGTGAGCTCTGGAAACACCATATATTTT
CASTALETVSSGNTIYF
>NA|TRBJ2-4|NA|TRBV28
TGTGCCAGCAGTTTATTGTGGGGGGATGCCAAAAACATTCAGTACTTC
CASSLLWGDAKNIQYF
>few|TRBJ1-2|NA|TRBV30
TGTGCCTGGAGGGAGGGGAATACCTATGGCTACACCTTC
CAWREGNTYGYTF
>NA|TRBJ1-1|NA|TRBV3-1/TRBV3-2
TGTGCCAGCAGCCAGGTAGACACTGAAGCTTTCTTT
CASSQVDTEAFF
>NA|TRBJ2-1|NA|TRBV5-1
TGCGCCAGCAGCTTGGCTAGCTCCTACAATGAGCAGTTCTTC
CASSLASSYNEQFF
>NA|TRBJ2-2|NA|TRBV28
TGTGCCAGCAGTCAGGGGGGCAATTCGGTCAGGGAGCTGTTTTTT
CASSQGGNSVRELFF
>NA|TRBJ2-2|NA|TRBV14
TGTGCCAGCAGCCATTACACGAACACCGGGGAGCTGTTTTTT
CASSHYTNTGELFF
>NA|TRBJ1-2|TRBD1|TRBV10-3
TGTGCCATCAGTCAGGGGGACAGTTTCTATGGCTACACCTTC
CAISQGDSFYGYTF
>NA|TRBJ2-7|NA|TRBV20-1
TGCAGTGCTAGTCACAACCCTGGAGGGTCCTACGAGCAGTACTTC
CSASHNPGGSYEQYF
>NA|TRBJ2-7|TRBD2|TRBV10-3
TGTGCCATCAGTGCTATGAGACTAGCGGATTACGAGCAGTACTTC
CAISAMRLADYEQYF
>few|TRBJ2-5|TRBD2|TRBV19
TGTGCCAGCGGACTAGCGGGGGGGTACCAAGAGACCCAGTACTTC
CASGLAGGYQETQYF
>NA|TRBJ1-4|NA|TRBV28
TGTGCCAGCGCCAAAGAGTTGGAGGCCATATGGGAAAAACTGTTTTTT
CASAKELEAIWEKLFF
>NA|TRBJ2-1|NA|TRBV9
TGTGCCAGCATAGGATCCGTCGGGAGTGAGCAGTTCTTC
CASIGSVGSEQFF
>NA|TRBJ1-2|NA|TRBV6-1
TGTGCCAGCAGTGAAGGGTTCACAAACTATGGCTACACCTTC
CASSEGFTNYGYTF
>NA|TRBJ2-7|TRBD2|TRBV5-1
TGCGCCAGCAACGGGGGGATGCACGAGCAGTACTTC
CASNGGMHEQYF
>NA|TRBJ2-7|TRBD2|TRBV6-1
TGTGCCAGCACGCAAACAGGACCGGGGGGGTACGAGCAGTACTTC
CASTQTGPGGYEQYF
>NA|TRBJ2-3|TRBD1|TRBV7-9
TGTGCCGTCCAAGGCCGGGACAGGGGGTCAGATACGCAGTATTTT
CAVQGRDRGSDTQYF
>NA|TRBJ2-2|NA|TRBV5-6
TGTGCCAGCAGCCCCCTATGGGCCACCGGGGAGCTGTTTTTT
CASSPLWATGELFF
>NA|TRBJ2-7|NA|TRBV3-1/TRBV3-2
TGTGCCAGCAGCCCCGGTTGGGGAGCTAGCTACGAGCAGTACTTC
CASSPGWGASYEQYF
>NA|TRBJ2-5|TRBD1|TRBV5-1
TGCGCCAGCAGCTCCCCTCCGACAGGGACGTACCAAGAGACCCAGTACTTC
CASSSPPTGTYQETQYF
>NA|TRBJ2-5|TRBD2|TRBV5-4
TGTGCCAGCAGCTCGAGCGGGGGGGGCTTAGGTGAGACCCAGTACTTC
CASSSSGGGLGETQYF
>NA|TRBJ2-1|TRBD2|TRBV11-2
TGTGCCAGCAGCACACAGACTAGCGGGAGTTCGAATGAGCAGTTCTTC
CASSTQTSGSSNEQFF
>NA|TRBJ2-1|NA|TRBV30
TGTGCCTGGGGTACTAGCTATCGAGGAGGCAATGAGCAGTTCTTC
CAWGTSYRGGNEQFF
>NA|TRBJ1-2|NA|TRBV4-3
TGCGCCAGCAGCCAAGGCCTCTCAGGGCAGGGGCTAGGCTACACCTTC
CASSQGLSGQGLGYTF
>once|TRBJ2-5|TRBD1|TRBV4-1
TGCGCCAGCAGCCAGCTCACAGGGGGTCAAGAGACCCAGTACTTC
CASSQLTGGQETQYF
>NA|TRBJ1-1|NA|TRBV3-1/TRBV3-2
TGTGCCAGCAGGCGGGGGGCAGGGACTGAAGCTTTCTTT
CASRRGAGTEAFF
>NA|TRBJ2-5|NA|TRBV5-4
TGTGCCAGCAGCCTCCGACACCAACAAGAGACCCAGTACTTC
CASSLRHQQETQYF
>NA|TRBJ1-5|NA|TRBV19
TGTGCCAGTAGTATCGGGGAGAACCCAAATTATCAGCCCCAGCATTTT
CASSIGENPNYQPQHF